The 21 T cell receptor beta chains in this list originate from one sample, sequenced in a study of shared clonotypes between healthy human individuals. Only in-frame clones appear in the TCRdb table, and some are missing; sequencing was by immunoSEQ multiplex PCR. Among approximately 330,000 clones listed, about 70% were seen once. Sequenced sample: memory CD4+ T cells sorted from blood. Subset defined: CD45RA-negative fraction. Receptor source: a man aged 25-45 years in good health.

The CDR3 reads CASSLTGTYEQYF. Written as DNA, the CDR3 is TGTGCCAGCAGCCTGACAGGTACCTACGAGCAGTACTTC. V and J are TRBV11-2 and TRBJ2-7, with D perhaps matching TRBD1 (6 bases). The germline gives CDR1 SGHAT, CDR2 FQNNGV. The CDR3 runs to 13 residues. The ends were cut back, 5 bases at V and 2 bases at J, with 10 bases in the middle.

The J gene is TRBJ2-1, the V gene TRBV28; TRBD2 matches at 12 bases. CDR1 is MDHEN and CDR2 is SYDVKM in the germline V gene. The V segment lost 4 bases and the J segment 3 bases; nucleotides outside the gene matches: 7. This CDR3 comprises 17 residues. The CDR3 loop is CASSSRASGRDYNEQFF. CDR3 sequence (DNA): TGTGCCAGCAGTTCTAGGGCTAGCGGGAGGGACTACAATGAGCAGTTCTTC.

The chain is built from TRBV11-2 and TRBJ2-5, with unresolved D. The germline CDR1 and CDR2 sequences are SGHAT and FQNNGV. The V end lost 1 base, the J end lost 4 bases, and 10 bases lay between the germline ends. The CDR3 contains 14 residues. CDR3: CASSLVATPETQYF. CDR3 sequence (DNA): TGTGCCAGCAGCTTAGTGGCAACCCCAGAGACCCAGTACTTC.

This clone has a count of ten or more. This rearrangement joins TRBV28 to TRBJ2-7, with 8 bases aligning to TRBD2. The length of the CDR3 is 14 residues. Germline CDR1 and CDR2: MDHEN and SYDVKM. V dropped 3 bases and J dropped 5; count of bases not matched to a gene: 6. The CDR3 nucleotides read TGTGCCAGCAGTTTGGACGGGACTAGGGACGAGCAGTACTTC. This translates into CASSLDGTRDEQYF. Supplemented by reference TRBV28 and TRBJ2-7, the full variable domain reads DVKVTQSSRYLVKRTGEKVFLECVQDMDHENMFWYRQDPGLGLRLIYFSYDVKMKEKGDIPEGYSVSREKKERFSLILESASTNQTSMYLCASSLDGTRDEQYFGPGTRLTVT.

The chain employs TRBV5-1 and TRBJ1-2; D is unclear. Trimming left V 4 bases short and J 4 bases short, with 14 bases between. The CDR3 length is 14 residues. In germline, CDR1 is SGHRS, CDR2 YFSETQ. In DNA, the CDR3 is TGCGCCAGCAGCCCGGACCTCGTGGGCTATGGCTACACCTTC. Its protein product is CASSPDLVGYGYTF.

The V and J genes are TRBV30 and TRBJ1-5, with a possible D match to TRBD1 (6 bases). There are 15 residues in the CDR3. V was cut by 2 bases and J by 7 bases, with 18 bases left in between. The germline CDR1 and CDR2 sequences are GTSNPN and SVGIG (reference sequence). CDR3 sequence: CAWSSRGGAGQPQHF. The CDR3 DNA sequence: TGTGCCTGGAGTTCCAGGGGAGGGGCAGGACAGCCCCAGCATTTT.

The CDR3 reads CASSESGKLFF. The CDR3 nucleotides read TGTGCCAGCAGCGAAAGCGGAAAACTGTTTTTT. The chain combines TRBV28 with TRBJ1-4; D is unresolved. The CDR3 is made up of 11 amino acids. V gave up 6 bases and J gave up 10 bases, with 9 bases separating them. CDR1 MDHEN and CDR2 SYDVKM come from the germline V gene.

The chain employs TRBV18 and TRBJ2-5, with D tentatively TRBD1 or TRBD2 (5 bases each). Germline V gene data show CDR1 as KGHSH and CDR2 as LQKENI. This CDR3 region has 17 residues. V was shortened by 3 bases and J by 2 bases, with 19 bases between the two germline ends. CDR3 sequence (DNA): TGTGCCAGCTCACCGCTTTATCGAGGGGCCATTCAAGAGACCCAGTACTTC. Translation: CASSPLYRGAIQETQYF.

CDR3 loop: CASSYATSGRAGEQFF. CDR3 coding DNA: TGTGCCAGCAGTTACGCGACTAGCGGGAGGGCTGGTGAGCAGTTCTTC. The chain has TRBV6-5 and TRBJ2-1; 14 bases align to TRBD2. The germline gives CDR1 MNHEY, CDR2 SVGAGI. The CDR3 covers 16 residues. V lost 2 bases to trimming and J lost 9 bases; unmatched junction nucleotides: 6.

The rearrangement joins TRBV11-2 to TRBJ2-2, with D perhaps matching TRBD2 (6 bases). The CDR3 runs 16 residues. Germline V gene lookup returns CDR1 SGHAT and CDR2 FQNNGV. Trimming stripped 3 bases from V and 4 bases from J, with 15 bases between. CDR3 amino acids: CASSLMSGRSTGELFF. The CDR3 DNA reads as TGTGCCAGCAGCTTGATGTCCGGGAGATCCACCGGGGAGCTGTTTTTT.

The chain recombines TRBV7-9 with TRBJ1-1, with no clear D. This CDR3 has 15 amino acids. Trimming removed 5 bases from V and 0 bases from J, with 13 bases in between. Germline assignment: CDR1 SEHNR and CDR2 FQNEAQ (reference sequence). The CDR3 DNA follows: TGTGCCAGCAGCCCTCGACGGAATGTGAACACTGAAGCTTTCTTT. It translates to CASSPRRNVNTEAFF.

The count of this clone is one. This chain joins TRBV6-4 and TRBJ2-1; possible D gene TRBD1, 6 bases. The CDR3 is 14 amino acids. From germline, CDR1 is MRHNA and CDR2 SNTAGT. The V end lost 5 bases, the J end lost 12 bases, and 20 bases lay between the germline ends. CDR3 bases: TGTGCCAGCAGTTTGTCAACCTCCGGGACACTGCAGTTCTTC. Amino acid sequence: CASSLSTSGTLQFF.

The gene calls are TRBV27 and TRBJ1-3; D unresolved. CDR1 and CDR2 from the germline V gene are MNHEY and SMNVEV (reference sequence). The V gene lost 5 bases and the J gene lost 0 bases, with 11 bases spanning the gap. This CDR3 is built from 15 residues. The CDR3 sequence: CASSPRWGSGNTIYF. In nucleotides, the CDR3 is TGTGCCAGCAGTCCCCGTTGGGGCTCTGGAAACACCATATATTTT.

In this sample, this clone turned up once. In the same sample, other DNA sequences code for this CDR3. V usage is TRBV7-9 and J usage is TRBJ1-1; unclear D gene. In germline, CDR1 is SEHNR, CDR2 FQNEAQ (reference sequence). Trimming stripped 3 bases from V and 2 bases from J, with 4 bases between. The CDR3 consists of 12 residues. The CDR3 sequence is CASSFGNTEAFF. The DNA for the CDR3 is TGTGCCAGCAGCTTTGGCAACACTGAAGCTTTCTTT.

This clone appeared a few times. This chain uses TRBV6-1 with TRBJ2-5; D is perhaps TRBD1 (6 bases). CDR1 is MNHNS, CDR2 SASEGT, per germline. The CDR3 contains 14 residues. Trimming removed 7 bases at V and 5 bases at J, with 17 bases between. The CDR3 DNA sequence: TGTGCCAGCAACAAACAGGGTGCTTGGGAGACCCAGTACTTC. The encoded protein is CASNKQGAWETQYF.

This chain connects TRBV6-5 to TRBJ1-5; D unclear. The germline V gene has CDR1 MNHEY and CDR2 SVGAGI. This CDR3 has 13 residues. Trimming left V 6 bases short and J 4 bases short, with 10 bases between. The CDR3 nucleotides read TGTGCCAGCAGCTTTACAAAAAATCAGCCCCAGCATTTT. It encodes CASSFTKNQPQHF.

This clone was observed once. J is TRBJ2-2 and V is TRBV5-4, with unresolved D. In germline, CDR1 is SGHNT, CDR2 YYREEE (reference sequence). The CDR3 runs to 13 residues. Trimming stripped 1 base from V and 5 bases from J, with 6 bases between. The CDR3 protein is CASSLQRTGELFF. DNA of the CDR3: TGTGCCAGCAGCTTGCAGAGAACCGGGGAGCTGTTTTTT. Full variable domain (rest looked up from reference TRBV5-4 and TRBJ2-2): ETGVTQSPTHLIKTRGQQVTLRCSSQSGHNTVSWYQQALGQGPQFIFQYYREEENGRGNFPPRFSGLQFPNYSSELNVNALELDDSALYLCASSLQRTGELFFGEGSRLTVL.

The chain is built from TRBV5-6 and TRBJ2-7; D is ambiguous. Germline V gene lookup returns CDR1 SGHDT and CDR2 YYEEEE. Trimming cost V 5 bases and J 2 bases, with 17 bases left between them. The CDR3 is 15 amino acids. CDR3 loop: CASRVFWTQPYEQYF. Here the CDR3 DNA reads TGTGCCAGCAGAGTTTTCTGGACCCAACCCTACGAGCAGTACTTC.

This sequence joins TRBV7-9 and TRBJ1-2; a possible D gene is TRBD1 (5 bases). Trimming stripped 2 bases from V and 2 bases from J, with 6 bases between. Germline V gives CDR1 SEHNR, CDR2 FQNEAQ (reference sequence). The length of the CDR3 is 13 residues. The CDR3 DNA is TGTGCCAGCAGCTTACCAGGGAACTATGGCTACACCTTC. Residues: CASSLPGNYGYTF.

The genes are TRBV6-5 and TRBJ1-6, with TRBD1 matching over 9 bases. Germline V gene data show CDR1 as MNHEY and CDR2 as SVGAGI. There are 15 residues in the CDR3. V was pared by 7 bases and J by 7 bases, with 8 bases of the junction left unmatched. CDR3 residues: CASTSAGQGNSPLHF. CDR3 DNA: TGTGCCAGCACTTCCGCCGGACAGGGGAATTCACCCCTCCACTTT.

J is TRBJ1-5 and V is TRBV5-6; D is unresolved. The CDR3 is 14 residues long. V lost 4 bases and J 0 bases, leaving 8 bases between the germline ends. In germline, CDR1 is SGHDT, CDR2 YYEEEE. CDR3 protein: CASSRISSNQPQHF. The CDR3, as DNA: TGTGCCAGCAGCCGGATCAGTAGCAATCAGCCCCAGCATTTT.